What follows are 13 T cell receptor beta chains derived from one specimen sequenced in a study of T-cell memory formation after mild COVID-19. TCRdb analysed the 5' RACE reads with MiXCR anew, one entry per CDR3 protein. The sample has about 90,000 distinct CDR3 sequences, around 16% seen once. The sequencing input was PBMCs or a T cell subset sorted from them (not recorded which). The receptor set was obtained from a man younger than 35 who had mild COVID-19 (a few samples of this study predate the infection). Cell type and time point are not known.

This clonotype occurred a few times. J is TRBJ2-5 and V is TRBV20-1; perhaps TRBD1 as D (5 bases). CDR3 length: 16 amino acids. Germline loops: CDR1 DFQATT, CDR2 SNEGSKA (reference sequence). V lost 0 bases, J lost 2 bases, and 16 bases lay in between. The CDR3 region has the DNA TGCAGTGCTAGAGATAGAGCAGGGTTGGGGCAAGAGACCCAGTACTTC. Its translation: CSARDRAGLGQETQYF.

V gene TRBV11-2 combines with J gene TRBJ2-1, with D hard to call. The V and J ends lost 5 bases and 4 bases respectively, with 21 bases between them. Germline-derived CDR1 and CDR2 are SGHAT and FQNNGV. CDR3 length equals 17 residues. The DNA of the CDR3 is TGTGCCAGCAGCCCCGGCAAGGATCCAAAATCGTACAATGAGCAGTTCTTC. Translating gives CASSPGKDPKSYNEQFF. The whole variable domain, filled in from reference TRBV11-2 and TRBJ2-1, reads EAGVAQSPRYKIIEKRQSVAFWCNPISGHATLYWYQQILGQGPKLLIQFQNNGVVDDSQLPKDRFSAERLKGVDSTLKIQPAKLEDSAVYLCASSPGKDPKSYNEQFFGPGTRLTVL.

The rearrangement uses TRBV30 and TRBJ2-2; 9 bases map to TRBD1. Trimming took 5 bases from V and 2 from J; bases not matched to a gene: 3. The CDR3 is 14 amino acids. The germline V gene encodes CDR1 GTSNPN and CDR2 SVGIG (reference sequence). CDR3 loop: CAWGQGHNTGELFF. Written as DNA, the CDR3 is TGTGCCTGGGGACAGGGGCACAACACCGGGGAGCTGTTTTTT.

J is TRBJ1-2 and V is TRBV7-2, with D perhaps TRBD1 (6 bases). V lost 2 bases and J 3 bases, leaving 13 bases between the germline ends. The CDR3 length is 15 residues. Germline V CDR1 and CDR2: SGHTA, FQGNSA. The CDR3 reads CASSLIQGPYYGYTF. CDR3 DNA: TGTGCCAGCAGCTTAATACAGGGACCCTACTATGGCTACACCTTC.

The rearrangement links TRBV7-9 to TRBJ1-2; D gene ambiguous. The germline V and J ends were trimmed by 3 bases and 4 bases, with 12 bases remaining between them. The CDR3 is 14 amino acids. Germline V gene lookup returns CDR1 SEHNR and CDR2 FQNEAQ (reference sequence). The CDR3 here is CASSLIPPSYGYTF. CDR3 sequence (DNA): TGTGCCAGCAGCTTGATTCCTCCGTCCTATGGCTACACCTTC.

This clonotype came up a few times. The chain employs TRBV7-6 and TRBJ2-6, with D uncertain. Trimming pared 5 bases from V and 4 bases from J, leaving 15 bases between. The CDR3 spans 16 residues. The germline V gene encodes CDR1 SGHVS and CDR2 FNYEAQ. CDR3 sequence (DNA): TGTGCCAGCAGCCCCAGATGGGTTCCGGGGGCCAACGTCCTGACTTTC. Residues: CASSPRWVPGANVLTF.

The rearrangement joins TRBV7-8 to TRBJ2-5, with D possibly matching TRBD1 (5 bases). The CDR3 runs to 14 residues. Looked up from germline, CDR1 is SGHVS and CDR2 is FQNEAQ. Trimming shortened V by 6 bases and J by 1 base, and 12 bases separated the two germline ends. CDR3 DNA sequence: TGTGCCAGCAGACTTACAGGAATCCAAGAGACCCAGTACTTC. This translates into CASRLTGIQETQYF.

This clonotype was recorded a few times. The gene calls are TRBV7-9 and TRBJ2-1; TRBD1 matches 11 bases. The J segment lost 10 bases and the V segment lost 1 base, leaving 6 bases of the junction unmatched. CDR3 length: 15 amino acids. The germline gives CDR1 SEHNR, CDR2 FQNEAQ (reference sequence). The CDR3 coding sequence is TGTGCCAGCAGCTTAGTGGGACAGGGGGGCCCAGAGCAGTTCTTC. Amino acids: CASSLVGQGGPEQFF.

In its sample, this clonotype was seen a few times. The chain recombines TRBV20-1 with TRBJ2-7, with D perhaps given as TRBD1 or TRBD2 (5 bases each). V shed 2 bases and J shed 0 bases, with 11 bases lying between them. The CDR3 runs to 14 residues. Germline V lookup: CDR1 DFQATT, CDR2 SNEGSKA (reference sequence). DNA for the CDR3: TGCAGTGCTAGACACCGGGACGGCTCCTACGAGCAGTACGTC. The encoded protein is CSARHRDGSYEQYV.

The chain has TRBV4-3 and TRBJ1-1; 8 nucleotides agree with TRBD1. V lost 6 bases, J lost 6 bases, and 9 bases stayed unmatched. The CDR3 is made up of 14 amino acids. The germline V gene encodes CDR1 LGHNA and CDR2 YSLEER. The CDR3 is CASRPTGELSEAFF. The CDR3 nucleotides are TGCGCCAGCAGACCGACAGGGGAATTATCTGAAGCTTTCTTT.

This clonotype was seen only a few times. The rearrangement joins TRBV4-1 to TRBJ1-1; 8 nucleotides agree with TRBD1. From germline, CDR1 is MGHRA and CDR2 YSYEKL. The CDR3 consists of 14 residues. V dropped 0 bases and J dropped 6; count of bases not matched to a gene: 3. The chain's CDR3 is CASSQEGRGPEAFF. The CDR3 coding sequence is TGCGCCAGCAGCCAAGAGGGCAGGGGGCCTGAAGCTTTCTTT.

The chain employs TRBV9 and TRBJ2-1; D uncertain. Germline CDR1 and CDR2: SGDLS and YYNGEE. V dropped 0 bases and J dropped 8 bases, with 9 bases sitting between them. The CDR3 is 13 amino acids. Here the CDR3 reads CASSVGTGYEQFF. The CDR3 DNA reads TGTGCCAGCAGCGTAGGGACGGGCTATGAGCAGTTCTTC.

The V and J genes are TRBV6-2 or TRBV6-3 and TRBJ2-3; a possible D gene is TRBD1 (6 bases). Trimming removed 6 bases at V and 2 bases at J, with 12 bases between. The germline CDR1 and CDR2 sequences are MNHEY and SVGEGT. The CDR3 extends over 14 amino acids. The chain's CDR3 is CASRYRDHTDTQYF. The CDR3, as DNA: TGTGCCAGCAGGTACAGGGACCACACAGATACGCAGTATTTT.